This T cell receptor beta chain was recorded in a study of beta chain features in type 1 diabetes. Study-wide points: When VDJ junctions were examined, type 1 diabetes patients showed fewer insertions and more deletions.

As every portion of the isolated RNA was reverse transcribed, the sequencing read expressed TCRB transcripts. Assay: immunoSEQ multiplex PCR; the TCRdb copy retains only in-frame clones and omits some. Of about 400,000 clones listed, roughly 12% are singletons. The CDR3 has 13 amino acids. The V gene end was trimmed by 6 bases and the J gene end by 5 bases; junction bases not matched to a gene: 5. From germline, CDR1 is MNHNS and CDR2 SASEGT. This clone showed up just a few times. Its antigen is still unknown. Purity exceeded 95% in all sorted populations. The chain carries TRBV6-1 and TRBJ1-2, with 8 bases identical to TRBD1. This TCR was recovered from a young man in good health. Sequencing was carried out using naive CD4+ T cells from blood. The CDR3 loop reads CASRPGTGYGYTF. The CDR3 bases are TGTGCCAGCAGGCCCGGGACAGGTTATGGCTACACCTTC.